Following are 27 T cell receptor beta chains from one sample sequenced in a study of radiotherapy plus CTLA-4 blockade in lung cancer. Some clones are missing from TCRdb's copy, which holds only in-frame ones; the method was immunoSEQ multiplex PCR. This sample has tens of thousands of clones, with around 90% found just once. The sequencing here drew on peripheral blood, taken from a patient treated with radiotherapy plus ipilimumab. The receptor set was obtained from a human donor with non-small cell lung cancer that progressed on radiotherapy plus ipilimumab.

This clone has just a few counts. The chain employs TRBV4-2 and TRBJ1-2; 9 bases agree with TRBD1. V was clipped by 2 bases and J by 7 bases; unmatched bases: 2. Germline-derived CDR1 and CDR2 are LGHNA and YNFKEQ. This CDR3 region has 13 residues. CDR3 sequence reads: CASSQTTGGGYTF. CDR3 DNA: TGTGCCAGCAGCCAAACGACAGGGGGTGGCTACACCTTC.

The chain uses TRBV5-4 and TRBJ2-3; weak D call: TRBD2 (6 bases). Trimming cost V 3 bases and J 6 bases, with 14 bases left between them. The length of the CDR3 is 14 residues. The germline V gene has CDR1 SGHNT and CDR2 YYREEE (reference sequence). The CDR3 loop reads CASSSVLATDTQYF. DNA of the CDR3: TGTGCCAGCAGCTCCGTACTAGCAACTGATACGCAGTATTTT.

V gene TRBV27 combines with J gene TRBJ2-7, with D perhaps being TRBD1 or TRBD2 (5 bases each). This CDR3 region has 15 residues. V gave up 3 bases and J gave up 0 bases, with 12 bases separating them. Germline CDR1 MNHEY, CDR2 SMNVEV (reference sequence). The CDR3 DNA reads TGTGCCAGCAGTTTGGCACCCGGGACCTCCTACGAGCAGTACTTC. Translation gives CASSLAPGTSYEQYF.

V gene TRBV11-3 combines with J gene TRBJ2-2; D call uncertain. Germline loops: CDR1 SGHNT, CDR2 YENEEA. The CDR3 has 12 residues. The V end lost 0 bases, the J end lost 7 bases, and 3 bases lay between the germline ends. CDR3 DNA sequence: TGTGCCAGCAGCTTAGATGTCGGGGAGCTGTTTTTT. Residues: CASSLDVGELFF.

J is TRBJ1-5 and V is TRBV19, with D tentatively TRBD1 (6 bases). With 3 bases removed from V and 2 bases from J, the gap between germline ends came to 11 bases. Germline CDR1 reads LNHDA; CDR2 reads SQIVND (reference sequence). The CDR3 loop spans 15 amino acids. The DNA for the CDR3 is TGTGCCAGTAGTATGGCAGGGGTGGGCAATCAGCCCCAGCATTTT. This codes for CASSMAGVGNQPQHF.

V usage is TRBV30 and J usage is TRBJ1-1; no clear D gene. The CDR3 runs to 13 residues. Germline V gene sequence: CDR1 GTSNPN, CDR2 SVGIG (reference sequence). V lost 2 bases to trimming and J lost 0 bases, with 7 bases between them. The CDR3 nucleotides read TGTGCCTGGAGTAGGAGACTGAACACTGAAGCTTTCTTT. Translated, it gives CAWSRRLNTEAFF.

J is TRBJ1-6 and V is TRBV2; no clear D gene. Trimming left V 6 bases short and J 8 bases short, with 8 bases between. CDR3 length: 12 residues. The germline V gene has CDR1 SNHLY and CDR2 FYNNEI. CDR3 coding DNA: TGTGCCAGCAGGTGGGGTGATTCACCCCTCCACTTT. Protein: CASRWGDSPLHF.

This CDR3 is CASSPGLAGVVLSNEQFF. The CDR3 coding sequence is TGCGCCAGCAGCCCTGGACTAGCGGGAGTAGTACTGTCCAATGAGCAGTTCTTC. The V call is TRBV4-1, the J call TRBJ2-1; 13 nucleotides match TRBD2. V lost 4 bases, J lost 6 bases, and 12 bases stayed unmatched. Germline-derived CDR1 and CDR2 are MGHRA and YSYEKL. The CDR3 totals 18 residues.

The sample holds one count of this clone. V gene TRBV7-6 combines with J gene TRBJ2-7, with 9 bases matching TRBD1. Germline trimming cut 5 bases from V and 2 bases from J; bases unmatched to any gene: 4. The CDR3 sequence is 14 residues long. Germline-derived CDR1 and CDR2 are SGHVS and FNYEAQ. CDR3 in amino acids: CASSIGTGTYEQYF. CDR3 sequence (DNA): TGTGCCAGCAGCATCGGGACAGGGACCTACGAGCAGTACTTC.

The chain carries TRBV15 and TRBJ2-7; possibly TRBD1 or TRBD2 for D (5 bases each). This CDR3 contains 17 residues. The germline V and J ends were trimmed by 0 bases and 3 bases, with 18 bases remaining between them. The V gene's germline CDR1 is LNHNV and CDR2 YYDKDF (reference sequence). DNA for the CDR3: TGTGCCACCAGCAGAGATTCACGGGCAGGGACCCTCTACGAGCAGTACTTC. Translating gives CATSRDSRAGTLYEQYF.

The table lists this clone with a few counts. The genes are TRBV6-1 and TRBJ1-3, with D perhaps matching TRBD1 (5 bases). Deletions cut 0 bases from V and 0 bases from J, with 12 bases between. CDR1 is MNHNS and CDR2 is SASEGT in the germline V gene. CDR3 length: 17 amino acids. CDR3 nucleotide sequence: TGTGCCAGCAGTGAAGCTTGGGGACGTAGCTCTGGAAACACCATATATTTT. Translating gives CASSEAWGRSSGNTIYF.

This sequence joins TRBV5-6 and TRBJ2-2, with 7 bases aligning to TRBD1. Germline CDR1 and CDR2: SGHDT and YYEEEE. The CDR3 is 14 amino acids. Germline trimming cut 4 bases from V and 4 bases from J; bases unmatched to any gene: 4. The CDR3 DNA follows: TGTGCCAGCAGCGCCGACAGGGTCACCGGGGAGCTGTTTTTT. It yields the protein CASSADRVTGELFF.

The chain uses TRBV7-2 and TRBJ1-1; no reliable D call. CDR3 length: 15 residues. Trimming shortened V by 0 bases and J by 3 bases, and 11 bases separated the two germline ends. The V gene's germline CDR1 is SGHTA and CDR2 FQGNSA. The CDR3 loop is CASSLAGMIDTEAFF. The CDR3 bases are TGTGCCAGCAGCTTAGCGGGGATGATAGACACTGAAGCTTTCTTT. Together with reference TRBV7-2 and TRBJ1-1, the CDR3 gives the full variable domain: GAGVSQSPSNKVTEKGKDVELRCDPISGHTALYWYRQSLGQGLEFLIYFQGNSAPDKSGLPSDRFSAERTGGSVSTLTIQRTQQEDSAVYLCASSLAGMIDTEAFFGQGTRLTVV.

CDR3 bases: TGTGCCAGCAGCGTAGTCCCGCAAAAACTACAGGGTTCATATGGCTACACCTTC. It codes for CASSVVPQKLQGSYGYTF. The rearrangement uses TRBV9 and TRBJ1-2; TRBD1 is a possible D gene (6 bases). Germline assignment: CDR1 SGDLS and CDR2 YYNGEE. Trimming removed 0 bases from V and 5 bases from J, with 23 bases in between. The CDR3 runs 18 residues.

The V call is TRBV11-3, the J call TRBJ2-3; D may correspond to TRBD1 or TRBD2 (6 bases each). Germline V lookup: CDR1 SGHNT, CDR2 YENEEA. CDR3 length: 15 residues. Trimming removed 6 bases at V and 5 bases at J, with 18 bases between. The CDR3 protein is CASSLTWGAGDTQYF. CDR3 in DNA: TGTGCCAGCAGTCTGACCTGGGGGGCCGGAGATACGCAGTATTTT.

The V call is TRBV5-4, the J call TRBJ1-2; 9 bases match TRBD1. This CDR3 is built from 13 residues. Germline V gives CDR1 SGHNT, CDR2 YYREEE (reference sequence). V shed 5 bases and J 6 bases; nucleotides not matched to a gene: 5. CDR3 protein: CASSTGGANGYTF. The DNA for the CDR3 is TGTGCCAGCAGTACAGGGGGCGCAAATGGCTACACCTTC.

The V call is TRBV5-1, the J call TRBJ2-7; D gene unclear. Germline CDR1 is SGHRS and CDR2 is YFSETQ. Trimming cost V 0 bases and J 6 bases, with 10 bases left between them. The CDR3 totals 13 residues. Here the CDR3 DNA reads TGCGCCAGCAGCTTGGTTGTTCGTGGCGAGCAGTACTTC. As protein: CASSLVVRGEQYF.

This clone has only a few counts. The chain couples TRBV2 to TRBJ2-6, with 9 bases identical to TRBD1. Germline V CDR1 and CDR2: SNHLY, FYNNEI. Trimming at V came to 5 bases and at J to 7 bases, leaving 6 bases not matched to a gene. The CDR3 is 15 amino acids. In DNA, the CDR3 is TGTGCCAGCAGTCTACGACAGGGGGACGCCAACGTCCTGACTTTC. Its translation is CASSLRQGDANVLTF.

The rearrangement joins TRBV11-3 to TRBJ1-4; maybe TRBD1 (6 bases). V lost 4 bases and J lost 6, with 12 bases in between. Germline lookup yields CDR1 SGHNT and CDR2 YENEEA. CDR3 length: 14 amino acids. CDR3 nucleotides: TGTGCCAGCAGCTCACGGGGGGCGGATGAAAAACTGTTTTTT. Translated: CASSSRGADEKLFF.

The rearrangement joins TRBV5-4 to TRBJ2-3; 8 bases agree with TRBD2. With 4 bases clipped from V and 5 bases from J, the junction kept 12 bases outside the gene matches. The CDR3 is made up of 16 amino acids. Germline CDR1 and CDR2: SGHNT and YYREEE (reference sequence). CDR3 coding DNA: TGTGCCAGCAGCCCTCCCCCGGGAGGGCCTGTAGATACGCAGTATTTT. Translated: CASSPPPGGPVDTQYF.

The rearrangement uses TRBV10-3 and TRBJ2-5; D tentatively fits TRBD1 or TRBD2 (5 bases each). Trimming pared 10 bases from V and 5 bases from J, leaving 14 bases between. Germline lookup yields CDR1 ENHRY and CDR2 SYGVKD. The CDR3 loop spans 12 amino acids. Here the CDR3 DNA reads TGTGCCACCGGGGCCACGCAGGAGACCCAGTACTTC. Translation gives CATGATQETQYF.

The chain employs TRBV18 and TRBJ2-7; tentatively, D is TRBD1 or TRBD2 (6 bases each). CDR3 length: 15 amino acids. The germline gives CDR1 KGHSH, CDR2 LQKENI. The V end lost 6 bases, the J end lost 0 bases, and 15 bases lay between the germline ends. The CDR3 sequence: CASSPGGGGSYEQYF. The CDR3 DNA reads TGTGCCAGCTCCCCAGGAGGGGGAGGCTCCTACGAGCAGTACTTC.

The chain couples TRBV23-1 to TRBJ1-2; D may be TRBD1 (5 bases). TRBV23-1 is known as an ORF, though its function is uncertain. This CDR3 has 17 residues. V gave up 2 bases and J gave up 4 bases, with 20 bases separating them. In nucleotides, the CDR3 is TGCGCCAGCAGTCAACCCCTGTGGGGGGGAGAGAGCTATGGCTACACCTTC. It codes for CASSQPLWGGESYGYTF.

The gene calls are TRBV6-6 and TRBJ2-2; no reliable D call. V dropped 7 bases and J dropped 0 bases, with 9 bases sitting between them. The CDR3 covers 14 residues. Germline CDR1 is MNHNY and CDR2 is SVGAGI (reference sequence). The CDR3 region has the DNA TGTGCCAGCAAAAGAGCTACGAACACCGGGGAGCTGTTTTTT. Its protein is CASKRATNTGELFF.

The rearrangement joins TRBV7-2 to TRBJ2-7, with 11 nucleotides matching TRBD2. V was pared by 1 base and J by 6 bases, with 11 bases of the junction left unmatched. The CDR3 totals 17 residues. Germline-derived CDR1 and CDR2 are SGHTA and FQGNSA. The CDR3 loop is CASSLGRSGRAMGEQYF. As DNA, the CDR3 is TGTGCCAGCAGCTTAGGTCGTAGCGGGAGGGCCATGGGCGAGCAGTACTTC.

The CDR3: CASSLGTSLYEQYF. The CDR3 DNA sequence: TGCGCCAGCAGCTTGGGGACTAGCCTCTACGAGCAGTACTTC. The genes are TRBV5-1 and TRBJ2-7, with TRBD2 matching 8 bases. The trim removed 0 bases at V and 3 bases at J, leaving 2 bases unmatched. The germline V gene encodes CDR1 SGHRS and CDR2 YFSETQ. This CDR3 region has 14 residues.

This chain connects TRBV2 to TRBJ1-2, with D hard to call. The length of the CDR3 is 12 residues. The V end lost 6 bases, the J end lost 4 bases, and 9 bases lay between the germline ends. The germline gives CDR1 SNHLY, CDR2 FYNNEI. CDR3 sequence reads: CASRLGIYGYTF. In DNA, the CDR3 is TGTGCCAGCAGGCTGGGGATCTATGGCTACACCTTC.